The clone carrying this TCR beta chain was counted between two and nine times. The record originates from a study of patients and donors after allogeneic stem cell transplantation. TCRdb ran MiXCR on the RT-PCR reads and lists one entry per CDR3 protein. The sample records 920,000 or so distinct CDR3 sequences, roughly 18% being singletons. Germline V gene data show CDR1 as LNHDA and CDR2 as SQIVND (reference sequence). This CDR3 has 14 residues. Trimming took off 3 bases at V and 2 bases at J, with 10 bases between the two ends. The rearrangement uses TRBV19 and TRBJ2-5; D possibly corresponds to TRBD1 (5 bases). The source of this sequence is a human donor who was either an allogeneic HSCT recipient or a stem cell or donor lymphocyte infusion donor (not recorded which). It is not recorded whose cells these are; they may come from a transplant donor. The sequenced sample consisted of blood, either unsorted or a sorted T cell fraction (not recorded which). Here the CDR3 reads CASSIMNRQETQYF. CDR3 DNA sequence: TGTGCCAGTAGTATTATGAACAGGCAAGAGACCCAGTACTTC.